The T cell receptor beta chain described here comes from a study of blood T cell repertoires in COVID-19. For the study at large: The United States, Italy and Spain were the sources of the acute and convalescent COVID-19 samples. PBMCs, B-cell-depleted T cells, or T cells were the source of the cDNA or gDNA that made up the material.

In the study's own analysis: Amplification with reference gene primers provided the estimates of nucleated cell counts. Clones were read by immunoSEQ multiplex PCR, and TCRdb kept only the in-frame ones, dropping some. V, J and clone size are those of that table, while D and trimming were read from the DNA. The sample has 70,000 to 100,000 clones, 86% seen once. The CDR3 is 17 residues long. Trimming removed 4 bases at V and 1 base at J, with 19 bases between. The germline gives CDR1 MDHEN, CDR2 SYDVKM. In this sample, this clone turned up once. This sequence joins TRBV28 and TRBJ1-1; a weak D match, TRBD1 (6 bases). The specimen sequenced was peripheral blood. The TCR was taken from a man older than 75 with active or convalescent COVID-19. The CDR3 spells CASSWTRGARGNTEAFF. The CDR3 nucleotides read TGTGCCAGCAGTTGGACACGGGGGGCCAGAGGGAACACTGAAGCTTTCTTT.